These 7 T cell receptor beta chains were all obtained from the same sample, sequenced in a study of graft-versus-host responses after intestinal transplantation. Profiling relied on immunoSEQ multiplex PCR, and the TCRdb table lists in-frame clones only, not all of them. The sample shows roughly 4,700 clones, about 30% of them seen only once. Plated together were 200,000 CFSE-labeled responder cells and 200,000 irradiated, violet-dye-labeled stimulator cells. Here the sequenced sample was alloreactive CD8+ T cells from a mixed lymphocyte reaction culture, taken before transplantation. Sample subset: CFSE-low proliferating T cells sorted from roughly 6-day pre-transplant mixed lymphocyte reaction (GvH or HvG direction). These TCRs come from a human patient who was an organ donor for intestinal transplantation.

The chain is built from TRBV6-5 and TRBJ2-1, with 10 bases identical to TRBD1. The trim removed 2 bases at V and 7 bases at J, leaving 8 bases unmatched. From germline, CDR1 is MNHEY and CDR2 SVGAGI. This CDR3 region has 16 residues. The CDR3: CASSYGWGQGRNEQFF. The CDR3 DNA reads TGTGCCAGCAGTTACGGGTGGGGACAGGGGAGGAATGAGCAGTTCTTC.

The chain uses TRBV30 and TRBJ2-3; the D is unclear. The CDR3 consists of 14 residues. V dropped 0 bases and J dropped 5 bases, with 12 bases sitting between them. Germline V gene data show CDR1 as GTSNPN and CDR2 as SVGIG (reference sequence). CDR3 DNA: TGTGCCTGGAGTGTTTCTAGTGGTGAAGATACGCAGTATTTT. Its protein is CAWSVSSGEDTQYF. Combining the CDR3 with reference TRBV30 and TRBJ2-3 gives the whole variable domain SQTIHQWPATLVQPVGSPLSLECTVEGTSNPNLYWYRQAAGRGLQLLFYSVGIGQISSEVPQNLSASRPQDRQFILSSKKLLLSDSGFYLCAWSVSSGEDTQYFGPGTRLTVL.

The rearrangement uses TRBV6-5 and TRBJ1-2, with D uncertain. This CDR3 comprises 13 residues. Trimming removed 1 base from V and 5 bases from J, with 8 bases in between. Germline CDR1 reads MNHEY; CDR2 reads SVGAGI. This CDR3 is CASSYFRGYGYTF. CDR3 DNA: TGTGCCAGCAGTTACTTCCGAGGATATGGCTACACCTTC.

This rearrangement joins TRBV7-9 to TRBJ1-2, with a tentative D call TRBD1 (6 bases). Germline values: CDR1 SEHNR, CDR2 FQNEAQ (reference sequence). V lost 1 base and J 0 bases, leaving 6 bases between the germline ends. This CDR3 comprises 14 residues. For the CDR3, the DNA is TGTGCCAGCAGCTTAGGGACAGCTAACTATGGCTACACCTTC. It encodes CASSLGTANYGYTF.

By proportion, this clone is medium-sized. This rearrangement joins TRBV4-1 to TRBJ1-5; 8 nucleotides agree with TRBD1. The CDR3 runs 15 residues. The V gene end was trimmed by 3 bases and the J gene end by 4 bases; junction bases not matched to a gene: 5. Germline V lookup: CDR1 MGHRA, CDR2 YSYEKL. The CDR3 DNA follows: TGCGCCAGCAGCCAGATCGGACAGGGAAATCAGCCCCAGCATTTT. Translating it yields CASSQIGQGNQPQHF.

This clone was recorded once. The chain is built from TRBV11-2 and TRBJ2-1, with D perhaps matching TRBD1 (6 bases). This CDR3 has 18 amino acids. Deletions cut 1 base from V and 4 bases from J, with 20 bases between. Germline values: CDR1 SGHAT, CDR2 FQNNGV. The CDR3 bases are TGTGCCAGCAGCTTAGGTTTGCCCATGACAGGACCTTACAATGAGCAGTTCTTC. Encoded protein: CASSLGLPMTGPYNEQFF.

The chain carries TRBV6-4 and TRBJ1-5; maybe TRBD1 (6 bases). Germline V gene lookup returns CDR1 MRHNA and CDR2 SNTAGT. The length of the CDR3 is 18 residues. Trimming removed 0 bases from V and 4 bases from J, with 19 bases in between. The CDR3 is CASSDSRTQGMGNQPQHF. CDR3 nucleotides: TGTGCCAGCAGTGACTCGCGGACCCAGGGGATGGGGAATCAGCCCCAGCATTTT.